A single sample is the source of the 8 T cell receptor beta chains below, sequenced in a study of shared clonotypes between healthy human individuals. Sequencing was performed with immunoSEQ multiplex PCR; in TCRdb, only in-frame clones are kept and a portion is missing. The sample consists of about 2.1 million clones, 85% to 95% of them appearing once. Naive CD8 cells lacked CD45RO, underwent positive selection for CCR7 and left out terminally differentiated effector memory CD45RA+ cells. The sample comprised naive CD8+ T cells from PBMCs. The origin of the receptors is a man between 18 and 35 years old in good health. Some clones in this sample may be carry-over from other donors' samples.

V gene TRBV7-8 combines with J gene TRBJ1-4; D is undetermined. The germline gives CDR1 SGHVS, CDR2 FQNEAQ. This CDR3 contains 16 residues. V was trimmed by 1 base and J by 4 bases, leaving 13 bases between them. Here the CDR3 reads CASSLGPSGRNEKLFF. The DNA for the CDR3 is TGTGCCAGCAGCTTAGGCCCCTCGGGCCGTAATGAAAAACTGTTTTTT.

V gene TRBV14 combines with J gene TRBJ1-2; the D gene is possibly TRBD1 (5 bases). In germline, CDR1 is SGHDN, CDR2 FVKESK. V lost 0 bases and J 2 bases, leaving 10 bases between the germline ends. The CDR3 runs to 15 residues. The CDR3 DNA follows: TGTGCCAGCAGCCAAGAGATAGGGGCCAACTATGGCTACACCTTC. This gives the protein CASSQEIGANYGYTF.

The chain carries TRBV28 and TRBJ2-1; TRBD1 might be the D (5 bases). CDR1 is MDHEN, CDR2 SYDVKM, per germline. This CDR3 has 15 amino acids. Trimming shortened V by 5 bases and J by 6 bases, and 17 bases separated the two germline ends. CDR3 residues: CASSGRTHPSNEQFF. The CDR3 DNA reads TGTGCCAGCAGTGGTAGGACACACCCTAGCAATGAGCAGTTCTTC.

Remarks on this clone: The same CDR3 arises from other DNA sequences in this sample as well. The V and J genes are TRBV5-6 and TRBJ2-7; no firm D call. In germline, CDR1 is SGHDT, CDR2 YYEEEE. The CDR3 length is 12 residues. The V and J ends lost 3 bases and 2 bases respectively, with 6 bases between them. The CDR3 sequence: CASSSGAYEQYF. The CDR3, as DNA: TGTGCCAGCAGCTCGGGCGCCTACGAGCAGTACTTC.

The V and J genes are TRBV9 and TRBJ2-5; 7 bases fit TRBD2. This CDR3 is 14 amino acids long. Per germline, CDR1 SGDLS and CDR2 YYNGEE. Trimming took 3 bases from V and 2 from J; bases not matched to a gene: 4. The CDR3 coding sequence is TGTGCCAGCAGCGCCAAAGCGGGGCAAGAGACCCAGTACTTC. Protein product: CASSAKAGQETQYF.

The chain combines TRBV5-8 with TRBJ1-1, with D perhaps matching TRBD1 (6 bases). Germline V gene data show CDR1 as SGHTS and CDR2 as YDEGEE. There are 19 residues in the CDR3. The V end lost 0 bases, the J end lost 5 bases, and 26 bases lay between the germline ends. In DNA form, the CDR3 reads TGTGCCAGCAGCTTGGCTTTTCGGACAGCGGGGCGAAGAGAAACTGAAGCTTTCTTT. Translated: CASSLAFRTAGRRETEAFF.

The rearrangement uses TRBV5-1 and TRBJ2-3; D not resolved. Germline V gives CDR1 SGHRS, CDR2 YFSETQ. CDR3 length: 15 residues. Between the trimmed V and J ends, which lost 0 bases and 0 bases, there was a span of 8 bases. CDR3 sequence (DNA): TGCGCCAGCAGCTTGGACCTACGAAGCACAGATACGCAGTATTTT. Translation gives CASSLDLRSTDTQYF.

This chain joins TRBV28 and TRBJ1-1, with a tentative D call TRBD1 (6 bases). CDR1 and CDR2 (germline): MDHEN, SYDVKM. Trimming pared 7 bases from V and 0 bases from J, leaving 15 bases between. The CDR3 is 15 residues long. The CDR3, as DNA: TGTGCCAGCATCACAAGGGGGGTGATGAACACTGAAGCTTTCTTT. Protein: CASITRGVMNTEAFF.